These T cell receptor beta chains were read from a single sample in a study of blood T cell repertoires in COVID-19. Generated by immunoSEQ multiplex PCR, the TCRdb table keeps only in-frame clones and is missing some. The table includes approximately 300,000 clones, nearly 90% detected once. Material for sequencing was PBMCs or T cells enriched from blood (not recorded which). These receptors were taken from a woman under 40 who had recovered from COVID-19. Both conserved end residues are part of each CDR3. D genes are given only for firm matches. Expanded clones are given a class, and other clones once, few, many or no size at all.

v_gene	d_gene	abundance	j_gene	CDR3nt	CDR3aa
TRBV27	.	.	TRBJ2-7	TGTGCCAGCAGTTTTCTCCCGGACAGCTCCTACGAGCAGTACTTC	CASSFLPDSSYEQYF
TRBV5-6	.	.	TRBJ2-7	TGTGCCAGCAGCTTGGGCGCCTACGAGCAGTACTTC	CASSLGAYEQYF
TRBV5-8	TRBD1	.	TRBJ1-2	TGTGCCAGCAGCTTGGCCCTCACAGGGGCAACTGGCTACACCTTC	CASSLALTGATGYTF
TRBV3-1/TRBV3-2	.	.	TRBJ1-4	TGTGCCAGCAGCCAAGAACTGGGGGCGACTAATGAAAAACTGTTTTTT	CASSQELGATNEKLFF
TRBV6-5	.	.	TRBJ1-5	TGTGCCAGCAGTATCGGAGGGGTCGGGAATCAGCCCCAGCATTTT	CASSIGGVGNQPQHF
TRBV15	.	.	TRBJ1-1	TGTGCCACCAGCAGACAGGTGAACACTGAAGCTTTCTTT	CATSRQVNTEAFF
TRBV5-1	TRBD1	once	TRBJ1-6	TGCGCCAGCAGCCGTGAGACAGGGGTTAATTCACCCCTCCACTTT	CASSRETGVNSPLHF
TRBV5-5	.	.	TRBJ1-6	TGTGCCAGCAGCTTGGGTGGGGAGATCAGAGGTTCACCCCTCCACTTT	CASSLGGEIRGSPLHF
TRBV12-3/TRBV12-4	TRBD1	.	TRBJ2-7	TGTGCCAGCAAACCGGACAGGAGTTACGAGCAGTACTTC	CASKPDRSYEQYF
TRBV13	.	.	TRBJ2-7	TGTGCCAGCAGCTCCCCCAGCGATTACGAGCAGTACTTC	CASSSPSDYEQYF
TRBV30	TRBD1	.	TRBJ2-3	TGTGCCTGGAGTGACAGACAGGGGGCGGTTGATACGCAGTATTTT	CAWSDRQGAVDTQYF
TRBV10-3	.	few	TRBJ1-4	TGTGCCATCAGTGCTCCCCTGAATGAAAAACTGTTTTTT	CAISAPLNEKLFF
TRBV7-3	TRBD1	.	TRBJ1-1	TGTGCCAGCAGCTTAGAACAGGGGAGGACTGAAGCTTTCTTT	CASSLEQGRTEAFF